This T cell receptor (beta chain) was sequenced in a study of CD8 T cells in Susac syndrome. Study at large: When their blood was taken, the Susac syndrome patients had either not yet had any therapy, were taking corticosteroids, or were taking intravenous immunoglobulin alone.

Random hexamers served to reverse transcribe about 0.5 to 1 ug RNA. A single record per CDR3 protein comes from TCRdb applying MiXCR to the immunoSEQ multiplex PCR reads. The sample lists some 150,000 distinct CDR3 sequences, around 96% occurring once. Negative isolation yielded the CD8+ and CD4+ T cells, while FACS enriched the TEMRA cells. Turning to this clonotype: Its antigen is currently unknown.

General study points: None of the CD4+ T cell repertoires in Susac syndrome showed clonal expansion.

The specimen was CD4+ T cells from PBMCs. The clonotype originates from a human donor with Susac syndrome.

The CDR3 spells CSARAPGRGNQPQHF. CDR3 coding DNA: TGCAGTGCTAGAGCTCCGGGACGCGGCAATCAGCCCCAGCATTTT. This chain joins TRBV20-1 and TRBJ1-5; tentatively, D is TRBD1 (5 bases). CDR1 and CDR2 (germline): DFQATT, SNEGSKA (reference sequence). Deletions cut 1 base from V and 2 bases from J, with 12 bases between. The CDR3 extends over 15 amino acids.